The subject of this entry is one T cell receptor (beta chain). The data stem from a study of blood T cell repertoires in COVID-19. Produced via immunoSEQ multiplex PCR; TCRdb's table is partial and in-frame only. The repertoire holds about 240,000 clones, 82% seen once, with about 4.8% in the top ten. The CDR3 extends over 15 amino acids. Germline V gene sequence: CDR1 SGHRS, CDR2 YFSETQ. The ends lost 2 bases at V and 4 bases at J; junction bases unmatched: 3. The specimen was peripheral blood. The gene calls are TRBV5-1 and TRBJ2-1; 10 bases line up with TRBD2. The source of this sequence is a woman in her 70s with acute or convalescent COVID-19. The CDR3 sequence is CASSFLAGEYNEQFF. CDR3 in DNA: TGCGCCAGCAGCTTTCTAGCGGGGGAATACAATGAGCAGTTCTTC.